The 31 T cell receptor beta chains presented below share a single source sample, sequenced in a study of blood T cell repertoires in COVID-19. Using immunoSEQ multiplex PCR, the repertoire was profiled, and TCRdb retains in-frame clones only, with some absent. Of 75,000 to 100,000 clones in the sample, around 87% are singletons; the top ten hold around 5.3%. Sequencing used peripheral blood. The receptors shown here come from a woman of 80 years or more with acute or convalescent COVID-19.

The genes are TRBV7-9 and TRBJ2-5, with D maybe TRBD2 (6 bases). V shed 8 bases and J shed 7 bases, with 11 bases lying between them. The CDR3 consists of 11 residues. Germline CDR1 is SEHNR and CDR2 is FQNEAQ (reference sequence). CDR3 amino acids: CASGGEGTQYF. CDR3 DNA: TGTGCCAGCGGAGGGGAAGGGACCCAGTACTTC. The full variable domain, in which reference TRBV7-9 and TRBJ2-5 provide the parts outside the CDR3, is DTGVSQNPRHKITKRGQNVTFRCDPISEHNRLYWYRQTLGQGPEFLTYFQNEAQLEKSRLLSDRFSAERPKGSFSTLEIQRTEQGDSAMYLCASGGEGTQYFGPGTRLLVL.

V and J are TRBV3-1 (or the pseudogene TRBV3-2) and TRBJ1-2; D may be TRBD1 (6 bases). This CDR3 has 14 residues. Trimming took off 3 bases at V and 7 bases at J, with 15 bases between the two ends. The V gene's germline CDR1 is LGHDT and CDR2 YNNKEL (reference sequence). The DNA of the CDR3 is TGTGCCAGCAGCCAGGGGCAGGGGAATATTGGCTACACCTTC. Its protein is CASSQGQGNIGYTF.

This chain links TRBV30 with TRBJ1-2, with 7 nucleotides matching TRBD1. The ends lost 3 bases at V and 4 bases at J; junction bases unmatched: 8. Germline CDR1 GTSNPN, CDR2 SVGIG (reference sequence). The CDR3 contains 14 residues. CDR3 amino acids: CAWRRTGETYGYTF. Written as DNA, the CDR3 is TGTGCCTGGAGACGTACAGGGGAAACCTATGGCTACACCTTC.

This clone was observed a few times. The CDR3 is CASSKEWGRAYGYTF. CDR3 nucleotide sequence: TGTGCCAGCAGCAAAGAATGGGGGCGTGCCTATGGCTACACCTTC. The chain joins TRBV21-1 to TRBJ1-2; TRBD1, the table's D call, was not compared with the DNA. TRBV21-1 is a pseudogene segment. The CDR3 length is 15 residues.

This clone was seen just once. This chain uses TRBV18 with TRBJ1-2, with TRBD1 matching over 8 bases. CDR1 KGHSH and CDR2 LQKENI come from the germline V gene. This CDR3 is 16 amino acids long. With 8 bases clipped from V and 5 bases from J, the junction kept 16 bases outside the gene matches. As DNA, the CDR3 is TGTGCCAGCCGTGACTCTAAGACAGGGGTGGATTATGGCTACACCTTC. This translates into CASRDSKTGVDYGYTF.

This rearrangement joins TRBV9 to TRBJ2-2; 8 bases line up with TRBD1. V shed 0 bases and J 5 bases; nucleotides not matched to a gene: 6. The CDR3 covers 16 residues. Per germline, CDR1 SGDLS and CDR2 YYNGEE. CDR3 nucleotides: TGTGCCAGCAGCGTAGGGACAGGGATTTTTACCGGGGAGCTGTTTTTT. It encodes CASSVGTGIFTGELFF. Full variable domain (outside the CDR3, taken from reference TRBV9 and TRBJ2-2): DSGVTQTPKHLITATGQRVTLRCSPRSGDLSVYWYQQSLDQGLQFLIQYYNGEERAKGNILERFSAQQFPDLHSELNLSSLELGDSALYFCASSVGTGIFTGELFFGEGSRLTVL.

DNA for the CDR3: TGTGCCACCAGTGATTCGCGTGCGGGACCCCAAAGGGAGCTGTTTTTT. As protein: CATSDSRAGPQRELFF. The rearrangement uses TRBV24-1 and TRBJ2-2; possibly TRBD2 for D (6 bases). CDR3 length: 16 residues. CDR1 and CDR2 (germline): KGHDR, SFDVKD. V was shortened by 2 bases and J by 9 bases, with 18 bases between the two germline ends.

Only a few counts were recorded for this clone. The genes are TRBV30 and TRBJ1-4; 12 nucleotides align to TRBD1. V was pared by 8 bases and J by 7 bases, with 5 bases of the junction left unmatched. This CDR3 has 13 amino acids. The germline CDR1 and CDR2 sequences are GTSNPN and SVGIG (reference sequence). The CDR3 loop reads CAQRDRGREKLFF. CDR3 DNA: TGTGCCCAGAGGGACAGGGGGCGTGAAAAACTGTTTTTT.

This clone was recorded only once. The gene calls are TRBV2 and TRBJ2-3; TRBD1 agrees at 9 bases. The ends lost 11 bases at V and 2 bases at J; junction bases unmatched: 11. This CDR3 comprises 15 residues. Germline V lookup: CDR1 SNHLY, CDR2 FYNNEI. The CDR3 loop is CAGGQGTRDTDTQYF. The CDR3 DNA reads TGTGCCGGGGGACAGGGTACGAGAGACACAGATACGCAGTATTTT.

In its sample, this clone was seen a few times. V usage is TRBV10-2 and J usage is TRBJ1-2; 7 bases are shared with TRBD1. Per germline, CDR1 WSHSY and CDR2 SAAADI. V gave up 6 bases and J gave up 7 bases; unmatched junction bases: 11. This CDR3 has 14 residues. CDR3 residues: CASRKGQGVSGYTF. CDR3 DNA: TGCGCCAGCAGGAAGGGGCAGGGGGTGAGTGGCTACACCTTC.

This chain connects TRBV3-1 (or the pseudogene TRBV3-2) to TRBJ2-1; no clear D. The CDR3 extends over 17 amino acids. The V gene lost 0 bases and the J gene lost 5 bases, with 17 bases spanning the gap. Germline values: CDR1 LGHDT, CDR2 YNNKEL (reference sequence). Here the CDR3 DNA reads TGTGCCAGCAGCCAAGAGCTCCCGTGGGCGAAGAACAATGAGCAGTTCTTC. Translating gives CASSQELPWAKNNEQFF.

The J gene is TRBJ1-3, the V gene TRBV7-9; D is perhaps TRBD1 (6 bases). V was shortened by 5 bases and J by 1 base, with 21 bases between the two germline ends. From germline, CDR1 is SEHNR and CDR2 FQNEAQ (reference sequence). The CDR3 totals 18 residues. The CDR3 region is CASSTPAGTQTSGNTIYF. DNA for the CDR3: TGTGCCAGCAGCACCCCTGCCGGGACACAGACTTCTGGAAACACCATATATTTT.

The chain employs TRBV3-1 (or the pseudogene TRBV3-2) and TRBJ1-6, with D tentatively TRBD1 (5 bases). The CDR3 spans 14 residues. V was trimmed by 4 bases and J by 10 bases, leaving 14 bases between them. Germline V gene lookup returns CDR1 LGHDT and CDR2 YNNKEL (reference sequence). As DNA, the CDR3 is TGTGCCAGCAGCCCGGCGGTGGGGGGATCACCCCTCCACTTT. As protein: CASSPAVGGSPLHF.

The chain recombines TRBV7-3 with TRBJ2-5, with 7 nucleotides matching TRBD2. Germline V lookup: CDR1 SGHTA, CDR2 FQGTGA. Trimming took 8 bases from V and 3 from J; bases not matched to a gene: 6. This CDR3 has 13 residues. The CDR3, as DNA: TGTGCCAGCTCCCGAGGGACTAAAGAGACCCAGTACTTC. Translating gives CASSRGTKETQYF. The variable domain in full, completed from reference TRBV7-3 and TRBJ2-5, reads GAGVSQTPSNKVTEKGKYVELRCDPISGHTALYWYRQSLGQGPEFLIYFQGTGAADDSGLPNDRFFAVRPEGSVSTLKIQRTERGDSAVYLCASSRGTKETQYFGPGTRLLVL.

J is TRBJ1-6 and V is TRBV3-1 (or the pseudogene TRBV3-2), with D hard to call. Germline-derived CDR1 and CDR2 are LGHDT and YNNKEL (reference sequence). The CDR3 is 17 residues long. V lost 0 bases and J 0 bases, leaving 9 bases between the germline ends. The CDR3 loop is CASSQDTSSSYNSPLHF. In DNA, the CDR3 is TGTGCCAGCAGCCAAGATACCTCGAGCTCCTATAATTCACCCCTCCACTTT.

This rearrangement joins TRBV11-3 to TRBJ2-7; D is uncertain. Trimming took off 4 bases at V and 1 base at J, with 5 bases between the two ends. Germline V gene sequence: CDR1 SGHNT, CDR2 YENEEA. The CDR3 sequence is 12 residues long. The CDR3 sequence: CASSSTSYEQYF. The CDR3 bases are TGTGCCAGCAGCTCTACTTCCTACGAGCAGTACTTC.

CDR3 nucleotide sequence: TGTGCCAGCAGCGCCCAGGGAGCGGGAGCGAGAAAGCAGTACTTC. This codes for CASSAQGAGARKQYF. The rearrangement links TRBV9 to TRBJ2-7; TRBD2 matches 8 bases. The trim removed 3 bases at V and 8 bases at J, leaving 13 bases unmatched. Germline loops: CDR1 SGDLS, CDR2 YYNGEE. CDR3 length: 15 amino acids.

The CDR3 region is CASGTSGGTGETQYF. The CDR3 coding sequence is TGTGCCAGCGGGACTAGCGGGGGGACGGGGGAGACCCAGTACTTC. This sequence joins TRBV2 and TRBJ2-5; 15 bases are shared with TRBD2. V dropped 8 bases and J dropped 5; count of bases not matched to a gene: 6. The CDR3 is 15 residues long. From germline, CDR1 is SNHLY and CDR2 FYNNEI.

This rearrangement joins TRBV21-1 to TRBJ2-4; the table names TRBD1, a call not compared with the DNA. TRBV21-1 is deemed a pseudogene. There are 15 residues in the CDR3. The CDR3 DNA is TGTGCCAGCAGCAACAGGGGGCTTTCCAAAAACATTCAGTACTTC. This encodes CASSNRGLSKNIQYF.

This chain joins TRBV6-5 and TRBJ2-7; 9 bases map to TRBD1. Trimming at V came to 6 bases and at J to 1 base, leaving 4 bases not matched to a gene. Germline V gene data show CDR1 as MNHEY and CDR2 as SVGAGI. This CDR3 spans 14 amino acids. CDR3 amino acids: CASRTGTGSYEQYF. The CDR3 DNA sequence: TGTGCCAGCAGGACCGGGACAGGGTCCTACGAGCAGTACTTC.

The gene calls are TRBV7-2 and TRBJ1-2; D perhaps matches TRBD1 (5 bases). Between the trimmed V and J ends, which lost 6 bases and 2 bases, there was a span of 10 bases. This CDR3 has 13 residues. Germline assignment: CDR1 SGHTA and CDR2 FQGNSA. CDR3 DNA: TGTGCCAGCAGAAAGACAGCGAACTATGGCTACACCTTC. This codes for CASRKTANYGYTF.

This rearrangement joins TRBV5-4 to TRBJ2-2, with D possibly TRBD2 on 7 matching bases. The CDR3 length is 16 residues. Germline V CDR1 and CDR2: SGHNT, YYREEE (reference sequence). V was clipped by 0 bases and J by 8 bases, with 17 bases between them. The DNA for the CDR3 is TGTGCCAGCAGCTTGGGCGGGGGCGAGAGGAGGGGGGAGCTGTTTTTT. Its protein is CASSLGGGERRGELFF.

This CDR3 is CAWSVQDRNQPQHF. CDR3 bases: TGTGCCTGGAGTGTACAGGATAGGAATCAGCCCCAGCATTTT. The V gene is TRBV30, the J gene TRBJ1-5; possibly TRBD1 for D (5 bases). The CDR3 covers 14 residues. Germline V gene sequence: CDR1 GTSNPN, CDR2 SVGIG (reference sequence). The germline V and J ends were trimmed by 0 bases and 4 bases, with 10 bases remaining between them.

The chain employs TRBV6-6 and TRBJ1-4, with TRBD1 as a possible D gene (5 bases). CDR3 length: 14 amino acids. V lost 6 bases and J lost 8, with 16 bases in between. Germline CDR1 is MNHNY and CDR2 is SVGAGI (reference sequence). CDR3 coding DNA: TGTGCCAGCAGAAGCAGGGTCGTCGGGGAAAAACTGTTTTTT. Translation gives CASRSRVVGEKLFF.

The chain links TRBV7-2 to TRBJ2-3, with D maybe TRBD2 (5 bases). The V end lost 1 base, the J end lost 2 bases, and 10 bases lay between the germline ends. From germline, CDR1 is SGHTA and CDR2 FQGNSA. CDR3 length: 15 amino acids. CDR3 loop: CASSLEAVPTDTQYF. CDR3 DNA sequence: TGTGCCAGCAGCTTAGAAGCGGTACCCACAGATACGCAGTATTTT.

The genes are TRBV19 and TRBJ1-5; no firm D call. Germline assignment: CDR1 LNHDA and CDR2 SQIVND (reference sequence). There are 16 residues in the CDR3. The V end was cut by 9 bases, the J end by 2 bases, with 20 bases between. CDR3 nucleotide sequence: TGTGCCAGCACCGACTCATCGGTTAAGGGCAATCAGCCCCAGCATTTT. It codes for CASTDSSVKGNQPQHF.

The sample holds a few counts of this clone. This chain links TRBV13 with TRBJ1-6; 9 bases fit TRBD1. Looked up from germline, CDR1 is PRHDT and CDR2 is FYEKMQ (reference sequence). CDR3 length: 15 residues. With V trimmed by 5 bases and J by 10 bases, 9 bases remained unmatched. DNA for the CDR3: TGTGCCAGCAGCCCCTCGGGACAGGGTACCTCACCCCTCCACTTT. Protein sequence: CASSPSGQGTSPLHF.

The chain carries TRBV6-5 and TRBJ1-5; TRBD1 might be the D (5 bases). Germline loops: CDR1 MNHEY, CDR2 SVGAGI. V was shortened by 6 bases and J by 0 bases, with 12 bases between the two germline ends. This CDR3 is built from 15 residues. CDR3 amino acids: CASSPVGHSNQPQHF. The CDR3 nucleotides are TGTGCCAGCAGCCCGGTGGGGCATAGCAATCAGCCCCAGCATTTT.

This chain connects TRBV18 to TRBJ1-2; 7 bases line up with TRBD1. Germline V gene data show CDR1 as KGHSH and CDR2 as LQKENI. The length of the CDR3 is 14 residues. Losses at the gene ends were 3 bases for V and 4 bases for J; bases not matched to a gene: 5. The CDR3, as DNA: TGTGCCAGCTCACCGACAGGGAATTCCTATGGCTACACCTTC. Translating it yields CASSPTGNSYGYTF. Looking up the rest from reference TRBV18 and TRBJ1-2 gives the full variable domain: NAGVMQNPRHLVRRRGQEARLRCSPMKGHSHVYWYRQLPEEGLKFMVYLQKENIIDESGMPKERFSAEFPKEGPSILRIQQVVRGDSAAYFCASSPTGNSYGYTFGSGTRLTVV.

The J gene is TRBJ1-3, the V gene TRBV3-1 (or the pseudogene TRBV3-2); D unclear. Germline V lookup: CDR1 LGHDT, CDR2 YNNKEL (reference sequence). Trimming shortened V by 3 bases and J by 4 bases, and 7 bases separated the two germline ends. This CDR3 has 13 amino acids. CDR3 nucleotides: TGTGCCAGCAGCCAGAGAGGAGGAAACACCATATATTTT. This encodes CASSQRGGNTIYF.

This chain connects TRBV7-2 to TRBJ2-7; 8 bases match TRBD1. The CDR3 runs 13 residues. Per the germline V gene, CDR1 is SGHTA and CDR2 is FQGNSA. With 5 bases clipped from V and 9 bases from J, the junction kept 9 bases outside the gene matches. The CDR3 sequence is CASSPGQGFVQYF. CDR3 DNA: TGTGCCAGCAGCCCTGGACAGGGTTTTGTGCAGTACTTC.